These T cell receptor beta chains were read from a single sample in a study of early T cells in non-severe SARS-CoV-2 infection. In TCRdb, the 5' RACE reads were re-called with MiXCR into one record per CDR3 protein. The sample shows 75,000 to 80,000 distinct CDR3 sequences, over 9% of them seen only once. This material consisted of whole blood, taken at baseline. These receptors were obtained from an adult who was a healthcare worker with PCR-confirmed SARS-CoV-2 infection or an uninfected control (not recorded which). Both conserved end residues are part of each CDR3. D genes are given only for firm matches. Expanded clones get a size class; other rows say once, few or many, or leave the size out.

v_gene: TRBV9
abundance: many
j_gene: TRBJ2-5
d_gene: TRBD2
CDR3nt: TGTGCCAGCAGCGTAGGGCCCCCTCTAGCGGGGGGACCCGAAGAGACCCAGTACTTC
CDR3aa: CASSVGPPLAGGPEETQYF

v_gene: TRBV12-3/TRBV12-4
abundance: few
j_gene: TRBJ1-1
d_gene: .
CDR3nt: TGTGCCAGCAGTTTAGTTTCCGGGTTCGGTGAAGCTTTCTTT
CDR3aa: CASSLVSGFGEAFF

v_gene: TRBV12-3/TRBV12-4
abundance: many
j_gene: TRBJ2-7
d_gene: .
CDR3nt: TGTGCCAGCAGTTTGGGCCCATTGACCTCCTACGAGCAGTACTTC
CDR3aa: CASSLGPLTSYEQYF

v_gene: TRBV11-2
abundance: .
j_gene: TRBJ2-1
d_gene: .
CDR3nt: TGTGCCGTCGCTGGAGGACTGGAGCCGTGGTACAATGAGCAGTTCTTC
CDR3aa: CAVAGGLEPWYNEQFF

v_gene: TRBV7-6
abundance: many
j_gene: TRBJ2-5
d_gene: .
CDR3nt: TGTGCCAGCAGCCAAGACCCCCAAGAGACCCAGTACTTC
CDR3aa: CASSQDPQETQYF

v_gene: TRBV20-1
abundance: .
j_gene: TRBJ1-1
d_gene: TRBD1
CDR3nt: TGCAGTGCTACAGGGGGCCTGACTGAAGCTTTCTTT
CDR3aa: CSATGGLTEAFF

v_gene: TRBV12-3/TRBV12-4
abundance: many
j_gene: TRBJ1-5
d_gene: TRBD1
CDR3nt: TGTGCCAGCAGTTTAGCTGGGACAGGAGGCTATTCTCAGCCCCAGCATTTT
CDR3aa: CASSLAGTGGYSQPQHF

v_gene: TRBV11-1
abundance: many
j_gene: TRBJ2-5
d_gene: TRBD1
CDR3nt: TGTGCCAGCAGCTTAGCGTTATCCGGGACAGGGGGCCAAGAGACCCAGTACTTC
CDR3aa: CASSLALSGTGGQETQYF

v_gene: TRBV29-1
abundance: few
j_gene: TRBJ2-3
d_gene: .
CDR3nt: TGCAGCGCGGGACTTCAATACACAGATACGCAGTATTTT
CDR3aa: CSAGLQYTDTQYF

v_gene: TRBV11-2
abundance: few
j_gene: TRBJ1-4
d_gene: TRBD1
CDR3nt: TGTGCCAGCAGCGACAGGGGTTGGGCAAATGAAAAACTGTTTTTT
CDR3aa: CASSDRGWANEKLFF

v_gene: TRBV10-3
abundance: .
j_gene: TRBJ2-7
d_gene: .
CDR3nt: TGTGCCATCAGTGACCGGGATAGGTCCTACGAGCAGTACTTC
CDR3aa: CAISDRDRSYEQYF

v_gene: TRBV12-3/TRBV12-4
abundance: few
j_gene: TRBJ1-2
d_gene: TRBD1
CDR3nt: TGTGCCAGCAGTTTGCCAGGGGGCCACTATGGCTACACCTTC
CDR3aa: CASSLPGGHYGYTF

v_gene: TRBV2
abundance: few
j_gene: TRBJ1-1
d_gene: TRBD1
CDR3nt: TGTGCCAGCAGTTCTCCGGGACAGGGCGCCGCTTTCTTT
CDR3aa: CASSSPGQGAAFF

v_gene: TRBV2
abundance: few
j_gene: TRBJ2-7
d_gene: .
CDR3nt: TGTGCCAGCAGTGAAGGAGGCGGAGTCTACGAGCAGTACTTC
CDR3aa: CASSEGGGVYEQYF

v_gene: TRBV15
abundance: few
j_gene: TRBJ2-3
d_gene: TRBD2
CDR3nt: TGTGCCACCAGCAGAGATCAGCGGGGGGGCTGGGATACGCAGTATTTT
CDR3aa: CATSRDQRGGWDTQYF

v_gene: TRBV7-7
abundance: few
j_gene: TRBJ2-3
d_gene: TRBD2
CDR3nt: TGTGCCAGCAGTCTAGGTACTAGCGGCACAGATACGCAGTATTTT
CDR3aa: CASSLGTSGTDTQYF

v_gene: TRBV29-1
abundance: few
j_gene: TRBJ1-1
d_gene: .
CDR3nt: TGCAGCGTTACAAGTCGGGGTCTCACTGAAGCTTTCTTT
CDR3aa: CSVTSRGLTEAFF

v_gene: TRBV6-2/TRBV6-3
abundance: .
j_gene: TRBJ1-1
d_gene: .
CDR3nt: TGTGCCAGCAGTTACCGACAAGGGGGGACTGAAGCTTTCTTT
CDR3aa: CASSYRQGGTEAFF

v_gene: TRBV10-3
abundance: few
j_gene: TRBJ1-4
d_gene: .
CDR3nt: TGTGCCATCAGTGAGGGGACATCTAATGAAAAACTGTTTTTT
CDR3aa: CAISEGTSNEKLFF

v_gene: TRBV7-9
abundance: few
j_gene: TRBJ2-7
d_gene: .
CDR3nt: TGTGCCAGCAGCGCCGGGACTGCTTACGAGCAGTACTTC
CDR3aa: CASSAGTAYEQYF

v_gene: TRBV6-5
abundance: few
j_gene: TRBJ1-6
d_gene: .
CDR3nt: TGTGCCAGCAGTACGACGGGCCGAGGGTCCTATAATTCACCCCTCCACTTT
CDR3aa: CASSTTGRGSYNSPLHF

v_gene: TRBV5-1
abundance: few
j_gene: TRBJ1-3
d_gene: .
CDR3nt: TGCGCCAGCAGCCCAAGCGGGGGAATTGCAAACACCATATATTTT
CDR3aa: CASSPSGGIANTIYF

v_gene: TRBV20-1
abundance: many
j_gene: TRBJ2-1
d_gene: .
CDR3nt: TGCAGTGCTACAGGGGTTGAGCAGTTCTTC
CDR3aa: CSATGVEQFF

v_gene: TRBV6-4
abundance: .
j_gene: TRBJ2-7
d_gene: .
CDR3nt: TGTACCAGCTCTAACCGGAGCTCCTACGAGCAGTACTTC
CDR3aa: CTSSNRSSYEQYF

v_gene: TRBV5-6
abundance: .
j_gene: TRBJ1-2
d_gene: TRBD1
CDR3nt: TGTGCCAGCAGCCGGGGACAGGCTTATGGCTACACCTTC
CDR3aa: CASSRGQAYGYTF

v_gene: TRBV19
abundance: .
j_gene: TRBJ2-4
d_gene: .
CDR3nt: TGTGCCAGTAGTGGAGGGACAGCTAATCTAGCCAAAAACATTCAGTACTTC
CDR3aa: CASSGGTANLAKNIQYF

v_gene: TRBV2
abundance: .
j_gene: TRBJ1-2
d_gene: TRBD1
CDR3nt: TGTGCCGGGGGACAGGAAGGACTCTATGGCTACACCTTC
CDR3aa: CAGGQEGLYGYTF

v_gene: TRBV5-6
abundance: many
j_gene: TRBJ2-7
d_gene: .
CDR3nt: TGTGCCAGCAGCCCTGGCGGCGGCTCCTACGAGCAGTACTTC
CDR3aa: CASSPGGGSYEQYF

v_gene: TRBV28
abundance: many
j_gene: TRBJ2-3
d_gene: .
CDR3nt: TGTGCCAGCCGTAGGAGGGGACGCACAGATACGCAGTATTTT
CDR3aa: CASRRRGRTDTQYF

v_gene: TRBV6-5
abundance: many
j_gene: TRBJ1-6
d_gene: TRBD1
CDR3nt: TGTGCCAGCAGTTACGAGGGGACAGGGAGCAATAATTCACCCCTCCACTTT
CDR3aa: CASSYEGTGSNNSPLHF

v_gene: TRBV25-1
abundance: .
j_gene: TRBJ1-1
d_gene: .
CDR3nt: TGTGCCAGCCGAGGCACCGGATACACTGAAGCTTTCTTT
CDR3aa: CASRGTGYTEAFF

v_gene: TRBV29-1
abundance: .
j_gene: TRBJ2-7
d_gene: .
CDR3nt: TGCAGCGTTGAAGGGTCCGAGCCAACCTACGAGCAGTACTTC
CDR3aa: CSVEGSEPTYEQYF

v_gene: TRBV20-1
abundance: .
j_gene: TRBJ1-3
d_gene: TRBD1
CDR3nt: TGCAGTGCTAGAGATCACCAGGGGGTAAACACCATATATTTT
CDR3aa: CSARDHQGVNTIYF

v_gene: TRBV4-1
abundance: few
j_gene: TRBJ2-3
d_gene: .
CDR3nt: TGCGCCAGCACCACGACGGGGAGGGATACGCAGTATTTT
CDR3aa: CASTTTGRDTQYF

v_gene: TRBV19
abundance: few
j_gene: TRBJ2-3
d_gene: .
CDR3nt: TGTGCCAGTAGTATTCCCGGGGGCGTCAGCACAGATACGCAGTATTTT
CDR3aa: CASSIPGGVSTDTQYF

v_gene: TRBV9
abundance: few
j_gene: TRBJ1-2
d_gene: .
CDR3nt: TGTGCCAGCAGCTCCATCTATGGCTACACCTTC
CDR3aa: CASSSIYGYTF

v_gene: TRBV27
abundance: .
j_gene: TRBJ2-3
d_gene: TRBD2
CDR3nt: TGTGCCAGCAGTACGGGACTAGCCACAGATACGCAGTATTTT
CDR3aa: CASSTGLATDTQYF

v_gene: TRBV5-4
abundance: .
j_gene: TRBJ1-1
d_gene: TRBD1
CDR3nt: TGTGCCAGCAGCACCCGGACAGGCCGGGACACTGAAGCTTTCTTT
CDR3aa: CASSTRTGRDTEAFF

v_gene: TRBV7-9
abundance: .
j_gene: TRBJ2-5
d_gene: TRBD1
CDR3nt: TGTGCCAGCAGTACGGACAGGGAGATGGAGACCCAGTACTTC
CDR3aa: CASSTDREMETQYF

v_gene: TRBV28
abundance: .
j_gene: TRBJ1-1
d_gene: .
CDR3nt: TGTGCCAGCAGTTTATCCCGGCCTGAAGCTTTCTTT
CDR3aa: CASSLSRPEAFF

v_gene: TRBV20-1
abundance: many
j_gene: TRBJ2-7
d_gene: TRBD2
CDR3nt: TGCAGTGCTAGAGATGGGCCTAGCGGGGCCTACGAGCAGTACTTC
CDR3aa: CSARDGPSGAYEQYF

v_gene: TRBV29-1
abundance: .
j_gene: TRBJ2-2
d_gene: .
CDR3nt: TGCAGCGTTCGGGGGACAACGAACACCGGGGAGCTGTTTTTT
CDR3aa: CSVRGTTNTGELFF

v_gene: TRBV5-6
abundance: few
j_gene: TRBJ2-7
d_gene: .
CDR3nt: TGTGCCAGCATCCTATGGGCCAAGGGCGGTGAGCAGTACTTC
CDR3aa: CASILWAKGGEQYF

v_gene: TRBV6-2/TRBV6-3
abundance: .
j_gene: TRBJ2-1
d_gene: TRBD1
CDR3nt: TGTGCCAGCAGCATAGGGACAGGGGGAACGGATGAGCAGTTCTTC
CDR3aa: CASSIGTGGTDEQFF

v_gene: TRBV7-2
abundance: .
j_gene: TRBJ2-5
d_gene: .
CDR3nt: TGTGCCAGCAGCTTAACGGGGCGGGGAGAGACCCAGTACTTC
CDR3aa: CASSLTGRGETQYF